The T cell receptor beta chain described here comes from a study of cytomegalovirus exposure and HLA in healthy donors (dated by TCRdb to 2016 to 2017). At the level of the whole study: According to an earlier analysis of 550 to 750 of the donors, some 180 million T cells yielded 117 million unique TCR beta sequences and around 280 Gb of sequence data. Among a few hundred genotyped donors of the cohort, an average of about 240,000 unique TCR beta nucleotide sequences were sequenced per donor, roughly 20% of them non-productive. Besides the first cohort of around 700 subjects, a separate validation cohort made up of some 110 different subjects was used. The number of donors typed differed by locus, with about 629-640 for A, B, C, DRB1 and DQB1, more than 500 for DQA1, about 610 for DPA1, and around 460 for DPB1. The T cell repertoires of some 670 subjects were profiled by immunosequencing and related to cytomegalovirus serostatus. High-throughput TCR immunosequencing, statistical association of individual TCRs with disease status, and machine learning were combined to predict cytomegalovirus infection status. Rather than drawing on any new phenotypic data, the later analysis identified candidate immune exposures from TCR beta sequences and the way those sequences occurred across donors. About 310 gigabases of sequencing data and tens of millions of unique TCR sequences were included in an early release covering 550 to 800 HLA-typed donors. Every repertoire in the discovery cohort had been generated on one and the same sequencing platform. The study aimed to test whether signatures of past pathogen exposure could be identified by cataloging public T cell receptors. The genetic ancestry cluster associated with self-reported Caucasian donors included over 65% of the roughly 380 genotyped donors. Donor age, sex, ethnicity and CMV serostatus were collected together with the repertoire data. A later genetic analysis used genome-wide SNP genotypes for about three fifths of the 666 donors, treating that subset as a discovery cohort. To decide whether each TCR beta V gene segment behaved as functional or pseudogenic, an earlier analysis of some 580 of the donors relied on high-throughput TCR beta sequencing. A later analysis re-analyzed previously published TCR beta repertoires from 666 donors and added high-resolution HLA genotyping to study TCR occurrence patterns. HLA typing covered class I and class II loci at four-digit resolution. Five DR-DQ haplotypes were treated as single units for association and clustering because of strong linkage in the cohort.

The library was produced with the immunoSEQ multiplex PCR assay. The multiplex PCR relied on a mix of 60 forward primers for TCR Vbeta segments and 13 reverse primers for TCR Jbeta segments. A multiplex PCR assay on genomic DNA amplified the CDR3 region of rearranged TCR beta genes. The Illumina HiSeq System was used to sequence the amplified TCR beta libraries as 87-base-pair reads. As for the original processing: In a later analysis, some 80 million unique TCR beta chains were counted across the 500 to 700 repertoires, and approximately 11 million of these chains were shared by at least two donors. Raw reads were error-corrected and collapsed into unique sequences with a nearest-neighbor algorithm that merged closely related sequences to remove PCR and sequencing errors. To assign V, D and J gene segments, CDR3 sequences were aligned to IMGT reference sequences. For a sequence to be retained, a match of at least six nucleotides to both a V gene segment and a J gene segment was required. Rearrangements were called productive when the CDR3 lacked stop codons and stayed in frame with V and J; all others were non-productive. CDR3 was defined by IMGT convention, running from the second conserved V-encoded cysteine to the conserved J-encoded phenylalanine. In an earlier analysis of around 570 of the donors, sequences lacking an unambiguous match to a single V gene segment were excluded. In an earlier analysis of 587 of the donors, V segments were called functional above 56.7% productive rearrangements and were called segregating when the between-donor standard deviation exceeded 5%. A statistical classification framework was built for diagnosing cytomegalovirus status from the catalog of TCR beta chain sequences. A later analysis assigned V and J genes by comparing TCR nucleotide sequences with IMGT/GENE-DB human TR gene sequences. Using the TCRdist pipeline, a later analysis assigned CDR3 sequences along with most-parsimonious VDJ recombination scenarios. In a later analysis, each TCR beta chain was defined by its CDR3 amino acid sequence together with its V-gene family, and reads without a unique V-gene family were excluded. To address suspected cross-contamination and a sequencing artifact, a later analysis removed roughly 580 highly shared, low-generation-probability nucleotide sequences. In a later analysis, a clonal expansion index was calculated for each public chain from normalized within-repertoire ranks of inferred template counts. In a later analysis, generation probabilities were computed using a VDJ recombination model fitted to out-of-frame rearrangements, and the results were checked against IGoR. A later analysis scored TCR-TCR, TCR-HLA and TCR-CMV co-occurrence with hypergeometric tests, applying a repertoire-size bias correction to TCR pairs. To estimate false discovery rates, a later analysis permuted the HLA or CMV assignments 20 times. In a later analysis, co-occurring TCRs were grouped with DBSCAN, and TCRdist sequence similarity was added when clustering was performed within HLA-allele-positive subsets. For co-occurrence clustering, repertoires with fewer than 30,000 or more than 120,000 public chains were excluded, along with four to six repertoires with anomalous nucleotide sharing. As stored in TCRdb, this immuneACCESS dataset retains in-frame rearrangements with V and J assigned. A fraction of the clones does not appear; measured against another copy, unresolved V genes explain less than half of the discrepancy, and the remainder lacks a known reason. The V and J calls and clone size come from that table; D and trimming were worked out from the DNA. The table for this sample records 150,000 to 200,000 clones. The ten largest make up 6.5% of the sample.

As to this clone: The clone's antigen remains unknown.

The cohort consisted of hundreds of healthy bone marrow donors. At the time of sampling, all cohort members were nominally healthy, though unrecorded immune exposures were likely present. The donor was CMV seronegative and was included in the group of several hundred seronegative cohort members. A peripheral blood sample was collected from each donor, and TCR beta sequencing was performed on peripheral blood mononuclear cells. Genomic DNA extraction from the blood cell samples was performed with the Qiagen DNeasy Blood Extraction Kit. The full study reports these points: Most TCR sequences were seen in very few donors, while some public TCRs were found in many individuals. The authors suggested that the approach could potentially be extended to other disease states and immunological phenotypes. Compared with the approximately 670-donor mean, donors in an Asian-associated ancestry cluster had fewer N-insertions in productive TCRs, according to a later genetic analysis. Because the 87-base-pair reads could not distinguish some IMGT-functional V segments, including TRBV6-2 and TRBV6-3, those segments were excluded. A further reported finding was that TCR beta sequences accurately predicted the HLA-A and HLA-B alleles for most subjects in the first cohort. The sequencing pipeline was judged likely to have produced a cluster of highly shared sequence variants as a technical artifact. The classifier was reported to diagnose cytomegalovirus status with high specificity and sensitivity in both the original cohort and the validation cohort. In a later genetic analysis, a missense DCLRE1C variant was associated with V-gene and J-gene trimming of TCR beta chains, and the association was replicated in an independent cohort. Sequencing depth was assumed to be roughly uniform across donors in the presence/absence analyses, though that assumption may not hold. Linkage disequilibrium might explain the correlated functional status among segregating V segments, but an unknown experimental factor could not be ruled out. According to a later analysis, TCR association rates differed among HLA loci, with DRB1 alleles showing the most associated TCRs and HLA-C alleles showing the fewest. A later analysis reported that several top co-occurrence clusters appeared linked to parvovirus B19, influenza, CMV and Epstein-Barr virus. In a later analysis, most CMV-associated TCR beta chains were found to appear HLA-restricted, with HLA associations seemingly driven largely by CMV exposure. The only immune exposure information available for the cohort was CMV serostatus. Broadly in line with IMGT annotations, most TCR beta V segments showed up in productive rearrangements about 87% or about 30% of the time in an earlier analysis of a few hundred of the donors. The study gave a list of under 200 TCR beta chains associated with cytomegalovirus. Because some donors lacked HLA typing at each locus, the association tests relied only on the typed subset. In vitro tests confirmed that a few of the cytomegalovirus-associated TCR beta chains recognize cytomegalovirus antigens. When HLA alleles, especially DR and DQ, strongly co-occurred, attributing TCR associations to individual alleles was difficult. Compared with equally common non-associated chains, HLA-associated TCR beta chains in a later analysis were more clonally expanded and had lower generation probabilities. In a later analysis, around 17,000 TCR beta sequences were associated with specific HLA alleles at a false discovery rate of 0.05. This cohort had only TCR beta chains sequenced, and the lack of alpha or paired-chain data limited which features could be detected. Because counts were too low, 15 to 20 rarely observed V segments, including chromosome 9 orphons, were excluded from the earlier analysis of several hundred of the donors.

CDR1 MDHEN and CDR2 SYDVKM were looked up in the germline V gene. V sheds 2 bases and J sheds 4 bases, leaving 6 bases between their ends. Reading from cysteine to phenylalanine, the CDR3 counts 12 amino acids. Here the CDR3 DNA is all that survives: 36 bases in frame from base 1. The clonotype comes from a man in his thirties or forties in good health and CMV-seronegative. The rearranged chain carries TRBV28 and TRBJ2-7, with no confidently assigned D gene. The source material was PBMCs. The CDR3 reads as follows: CASSLLSYEQYF. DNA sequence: TGTGCCAGCAGTTTACTCAGTTACGAGCAGTACTTC.